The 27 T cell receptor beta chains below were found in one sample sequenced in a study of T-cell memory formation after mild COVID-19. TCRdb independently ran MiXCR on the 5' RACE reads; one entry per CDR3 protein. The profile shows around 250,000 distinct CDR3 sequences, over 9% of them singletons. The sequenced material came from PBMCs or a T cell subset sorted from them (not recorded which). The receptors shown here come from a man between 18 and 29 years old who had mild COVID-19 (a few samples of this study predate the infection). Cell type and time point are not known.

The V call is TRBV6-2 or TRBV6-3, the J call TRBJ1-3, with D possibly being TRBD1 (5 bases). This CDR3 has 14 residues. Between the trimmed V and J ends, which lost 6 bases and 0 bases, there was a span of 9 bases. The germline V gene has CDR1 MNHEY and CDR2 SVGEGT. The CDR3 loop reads CASRPDNSGNTIYF. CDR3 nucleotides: TGTGCCAGCAGACCGGACAACTCTGGAAACACCATATATTTT.

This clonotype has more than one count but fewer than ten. In DNA form, the CDR3 reads TGCGCCAGCAGCCAAGATTCGGTTGGCCAAGATACGCAGTATTTT. Its protein is CASSQDSVGQDTQYF. The V and J genes are TRBV4-1 and TRBJ2-3, with D unclear. CDR1 is MGHRA and CDR2 is YSYEKL in the germline V gene. V dropped 0 bases and J dropped 5 bases, with 12 bases sitting between them. This CDR3 contains 15 residues.

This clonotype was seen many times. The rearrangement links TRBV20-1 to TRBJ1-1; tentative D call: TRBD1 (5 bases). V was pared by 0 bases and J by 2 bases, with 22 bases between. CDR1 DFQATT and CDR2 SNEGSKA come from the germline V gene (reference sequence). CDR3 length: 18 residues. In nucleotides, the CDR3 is TGCAGTGCTAGAGATCTAGGGGACCTCTCGAGGGGTAACACTGAAGCTTTCTTT. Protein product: CSARDLGDLSRGNTEAFF.

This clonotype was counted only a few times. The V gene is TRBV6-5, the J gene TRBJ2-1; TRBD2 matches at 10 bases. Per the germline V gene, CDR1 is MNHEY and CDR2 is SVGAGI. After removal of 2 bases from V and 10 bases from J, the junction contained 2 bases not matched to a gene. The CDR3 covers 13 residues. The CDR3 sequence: CASSYGLAVEQFF. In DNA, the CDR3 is TGTGCCAGCAGTTACGGACTAGCGGTCGAGCAGTTCTTC.

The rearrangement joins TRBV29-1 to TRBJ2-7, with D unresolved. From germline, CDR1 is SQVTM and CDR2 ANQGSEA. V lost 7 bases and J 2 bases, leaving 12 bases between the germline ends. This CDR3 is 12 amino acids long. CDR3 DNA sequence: TGCAGCGCCTTCCTTGGGCCCTACGAGCAGTACGTC. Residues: CSAFLGPYEQYV.

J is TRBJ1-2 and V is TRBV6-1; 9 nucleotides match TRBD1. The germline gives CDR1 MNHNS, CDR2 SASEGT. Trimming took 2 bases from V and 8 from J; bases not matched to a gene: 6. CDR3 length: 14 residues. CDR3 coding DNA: TGTGCCAGCAGTGAAACGACAGGGGGGACCGGCTACACCTTC. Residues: CASSETTGGTGYTF.

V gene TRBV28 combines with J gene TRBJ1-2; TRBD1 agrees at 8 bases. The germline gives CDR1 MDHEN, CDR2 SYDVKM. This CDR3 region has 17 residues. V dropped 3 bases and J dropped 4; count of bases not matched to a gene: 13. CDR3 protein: CASSLGARTGIPYGYTF. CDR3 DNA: TGTGCCAGCAGTTTGGGTGCCCGGACAGGGATTCCCTATGGCTACACCTTC.

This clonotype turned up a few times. Here the CDR3 reads CASSSHTYRDQPQHF. CDR3 nucleotides: TGTGCCAGCAGTTCGCACACGTACAGGGATCAGCCCCAGCATTTT. The chain is built from TRBV6-2 or TRBV6-3 and TRBJ1-5; TRBD1 is a possible D gene (6 bases). The germline CDR1 and CDR2 sequences are MNHEY and SVGEGT. Deletions cut 4 bases from V and 5 bases from J, with 15 bases between. CDR3 size: 15 residues.

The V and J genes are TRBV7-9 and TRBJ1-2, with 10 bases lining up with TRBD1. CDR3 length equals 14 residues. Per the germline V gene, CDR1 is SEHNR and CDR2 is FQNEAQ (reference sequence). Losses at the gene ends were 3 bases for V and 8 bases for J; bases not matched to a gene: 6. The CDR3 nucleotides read TGTGCCAGCAGCTTCCCGGGACAGGGGAGAGGCTACACCTTC. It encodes CASSFPGQGRGYTF.

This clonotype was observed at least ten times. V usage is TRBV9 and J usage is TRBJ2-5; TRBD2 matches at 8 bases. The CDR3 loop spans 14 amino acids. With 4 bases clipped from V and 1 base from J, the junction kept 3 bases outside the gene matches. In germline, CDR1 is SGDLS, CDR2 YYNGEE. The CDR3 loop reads CASSPAGVQETQYF. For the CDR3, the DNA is TGTGCCAGCAGCCCAGCGGGGGTCCAAGAGACCCAGTACTTC. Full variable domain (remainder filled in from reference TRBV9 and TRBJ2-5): DSGVTQTPKHLITATGQRVTLRCSPRSGDLSVYWYQQSLDQGLQFLIQYYNGEERAKGNILERFSAQQFPDLHSELNLSSLELGDSALYFCASSPAGVQETQYFGPGTRLLVL.

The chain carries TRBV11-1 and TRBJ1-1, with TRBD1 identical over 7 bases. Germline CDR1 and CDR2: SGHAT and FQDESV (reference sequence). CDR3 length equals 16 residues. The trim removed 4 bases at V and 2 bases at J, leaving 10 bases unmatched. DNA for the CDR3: TGTGCCAGCAGCTCAGTGCCGGGACAGAGAAACACTGAAGCTTTCTTT. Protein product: CASSSVPGQRNTEAFF.

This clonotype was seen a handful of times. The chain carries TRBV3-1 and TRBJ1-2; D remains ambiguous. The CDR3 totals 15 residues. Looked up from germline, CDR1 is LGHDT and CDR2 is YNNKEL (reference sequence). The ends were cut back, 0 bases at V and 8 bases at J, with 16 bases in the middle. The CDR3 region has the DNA TGTGCCAGCAGCCAAGATTGGACGGGAACCGGAGGCTACACCTTC. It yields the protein CASSQDWTGTGGYTF.

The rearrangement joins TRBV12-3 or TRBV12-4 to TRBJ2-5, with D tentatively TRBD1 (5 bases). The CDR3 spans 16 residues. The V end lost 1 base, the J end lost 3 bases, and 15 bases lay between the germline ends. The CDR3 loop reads CASSLGSGRAEETQYF. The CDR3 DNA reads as TGTGCCAGCAGTTTAGGTTCGGGCAGGGCGGAAGAGACCCAGTACTTC.

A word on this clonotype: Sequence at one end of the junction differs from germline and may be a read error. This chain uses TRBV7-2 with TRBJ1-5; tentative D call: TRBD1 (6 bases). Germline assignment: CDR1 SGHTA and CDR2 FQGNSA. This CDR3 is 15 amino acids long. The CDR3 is CASSVAGASNQPQHF. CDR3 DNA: TGTGCCAGCAGCGTAGCGGGGGCCAGCAATCAGCCCCAGCATTTT.

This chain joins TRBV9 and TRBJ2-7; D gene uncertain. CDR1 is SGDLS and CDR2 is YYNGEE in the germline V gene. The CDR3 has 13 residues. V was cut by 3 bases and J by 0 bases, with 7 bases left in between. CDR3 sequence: CASSATDSYEQYF. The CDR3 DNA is TGTGCCAGCAGCGCGACGGACTCCTACGAGCAGTACTTC. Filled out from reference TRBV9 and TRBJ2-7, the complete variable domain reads DSGVTQTPKHLITATGQRVTLRCSPRSGDLSVYWYQQSLDQGLQFLIQYYNGEERAKGNILERFSAQQFPDLHSELNLSSLELGDSALYFCASSATDSYEQYFGPGTRLTVT.

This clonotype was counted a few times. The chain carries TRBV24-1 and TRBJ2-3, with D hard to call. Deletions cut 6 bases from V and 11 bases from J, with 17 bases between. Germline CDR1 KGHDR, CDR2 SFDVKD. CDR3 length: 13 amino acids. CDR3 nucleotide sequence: TGTGCCACCAGTCTAGGAACGACTGGCGGGCAGTATTTT. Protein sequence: CATSLGTTGGQYF.

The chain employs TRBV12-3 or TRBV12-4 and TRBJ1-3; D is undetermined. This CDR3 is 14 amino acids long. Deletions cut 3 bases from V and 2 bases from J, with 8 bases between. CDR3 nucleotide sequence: TGTGCCAGCAGTTTGATGGGTACTGGAAACACCATATATTTT. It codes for CASSLMGTGNTIYF.

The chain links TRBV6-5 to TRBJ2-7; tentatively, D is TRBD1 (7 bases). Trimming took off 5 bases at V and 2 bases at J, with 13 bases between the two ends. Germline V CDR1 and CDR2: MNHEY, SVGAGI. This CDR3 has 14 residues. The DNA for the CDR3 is TGTGCCAGCAGTACAGGCGGGACAGCCTACGAGCAGTACTTC. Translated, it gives CASSTGGTAYEQYF.

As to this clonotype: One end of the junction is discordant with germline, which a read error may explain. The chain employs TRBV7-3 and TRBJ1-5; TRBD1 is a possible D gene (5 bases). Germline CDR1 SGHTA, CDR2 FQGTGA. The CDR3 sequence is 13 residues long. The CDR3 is CASSLTTGQPQHF. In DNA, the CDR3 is TGTGCCAGCAGTTTAACTACAGGTCAGCCCCAGCATTTT.

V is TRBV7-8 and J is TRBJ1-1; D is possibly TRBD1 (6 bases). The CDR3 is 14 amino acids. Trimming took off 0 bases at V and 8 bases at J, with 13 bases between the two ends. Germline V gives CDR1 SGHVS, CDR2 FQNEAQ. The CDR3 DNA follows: TGTGCCAGCAGCTTAGCCAGGGGCCGGATGGAAGCTTTCTTT. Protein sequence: CASSLARGRMEAFF.

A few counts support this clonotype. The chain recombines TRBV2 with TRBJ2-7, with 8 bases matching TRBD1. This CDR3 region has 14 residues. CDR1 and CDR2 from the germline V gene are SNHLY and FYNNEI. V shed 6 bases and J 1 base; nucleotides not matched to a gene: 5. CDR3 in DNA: TGTGCCAGCAGCGACTGGACAGGGTCCTACGAGCAGTACGTC. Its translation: CASSDWTGSYEQYV.

The CDR3, as DNA: TGTGCCAGCAGCTTAGATTCAGGGCGGGAAGCTTTCTTT. This codes for CASSLDSGREAFF. The J gene is TRBJ1-1, the V gene TRBV7-9; D may be TRBD1 (5 bases). Germline loops: CDR1 SEHNR, CDR2 FQNEAQ (reference sequence). Trimming left V 1 base short and J 8 bases short, with 11 bases between. This CDR3 is 13 amino acids long. Based on the CDR3 plus reference TRBV7-9 and TRBJ1-1, the full variable domain is DTGVSQNPRHKITKRGQNVTFRCDPISEHNRLYWYRQTLGQGPEFLTYFQNEAQLEKSRLLSDRFSAERPKGSFSTLEIQRTEQGDSAMYLCASSLDSGREAFFGQGTRLTVV.

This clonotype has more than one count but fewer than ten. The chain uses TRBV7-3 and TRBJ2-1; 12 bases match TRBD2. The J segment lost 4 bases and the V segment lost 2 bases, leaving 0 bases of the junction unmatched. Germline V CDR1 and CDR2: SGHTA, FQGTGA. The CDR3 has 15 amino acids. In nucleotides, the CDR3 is TGTGCCAGCAGCTTAGGGACTAGCGGGTACAATGAGCAGTTCTTC. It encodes CASSLGTSGYNEQFF.

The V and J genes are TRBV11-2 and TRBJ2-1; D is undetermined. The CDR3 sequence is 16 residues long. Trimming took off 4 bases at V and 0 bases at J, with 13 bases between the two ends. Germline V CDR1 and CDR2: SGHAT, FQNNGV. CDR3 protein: CASSSWARSSYNEQFF. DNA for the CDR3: TGTGCCAGCAGCTCGTGGGCCCGGAGCTCCTACAATGAGCAGTTCTTC.

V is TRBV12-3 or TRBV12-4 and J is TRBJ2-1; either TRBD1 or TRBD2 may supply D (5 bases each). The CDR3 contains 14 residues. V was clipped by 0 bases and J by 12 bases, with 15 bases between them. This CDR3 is CASSLAPPTGGQFF. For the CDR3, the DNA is TGTGCCAGCAGTTTAGCGCCGCCCACTGGGGGGCAGTTCTTC.

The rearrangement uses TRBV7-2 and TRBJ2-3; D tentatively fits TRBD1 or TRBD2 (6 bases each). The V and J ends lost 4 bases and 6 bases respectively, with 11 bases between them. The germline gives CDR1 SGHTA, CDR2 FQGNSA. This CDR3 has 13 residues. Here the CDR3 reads CASSYRAGDTQYF. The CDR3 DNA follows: TGTGCCAGCAGCTACAGGGCGGGGGATACGCAGTATTTT.

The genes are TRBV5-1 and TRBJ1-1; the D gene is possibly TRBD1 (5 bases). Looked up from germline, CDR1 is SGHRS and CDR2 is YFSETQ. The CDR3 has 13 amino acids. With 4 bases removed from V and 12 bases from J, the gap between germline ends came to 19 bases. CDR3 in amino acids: CASSGGTGGRTFF. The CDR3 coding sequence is TGCGCCAGCAGCGGAGGGACGGGGGGAAGAACTTTCTTT.